A single sample gave rise to the 20 T cell receptor beta chains below, sequenced in a study of cytomegalovirus exposure and HLA in healthy donors. In the PCR, 60 Vbeta and 13 Jbeta primers were used. The data were produced by immunoSEQ multiplex PCR, yet TCRdb's version contains in-frame clones alone and is incomplete. The table lists approximately 170,000 clones, 85% of them singletons, with 1% in the top ten. The sample comprised PBMCs. These receptors all come from a boy between 2 and 10 years old in good health and CMV-seronegative.

The rearrangement uses TRBV28 and TRBJ2-7, with 9 bases matching TRBD1. The V gene's germline CDR1 is MDHEN and CDR2 SYDVKM. Trimming removed 6 bases from V and 3 bases from J; junction bases left unmatched: 6. CDR3 size: 14 residues. CDR3 bases: TGTGCCAGCAGCCCGGGGGGACAGGGCTACGAGCAGTACTTC. Protein sequence: CASSPGGQGYEQYF.

The genes are TRBV7-9 and TRBJ2-3; D perhaps matches TRBD2 (7 bases). CDR3 length: 15 residues. V was trimmed by 2 bases and J by 0 bases, leaving 9 bases between them. Germline values: CDR1 SEHNR, CDR2 FQNEAQ (reference sequence). CDR3 region: CASSLRGASTDTQYF. In nucleotides, the CDR3 is TGTGCCAGCAGCTTACGGGGGGCTAGCACAGATACGCAGTATTTT.

This clone came up once. J is TRBJ1-2 and V is TRBV6-6; D gene unclear. The V end lost 5 bases, the J end lost 7 bases, and 5 bases lay between the germline ends. CDR3 length: 10 amino acids. Germline lookup yields CDR1 MNHNY and CDR2 SVGAGI (reference sequence). For the CDR3, the DNA is TGTGCCAGCAGTAGCGCTGGCTACACCTTC. This gives the protein CASSSAGYTF.

The rearrangement links TRBV11-1 to TRBJ2-7, with TRBD1 identical over 11 bases. This CDR3 has 16 residues. CDR1 is SGHAT, CDR2 FQDESV, per germline (reference sequence). V lost 5 bases, J lost 2 bases, and 8 bases stayed unmatched. The CDR3 region has the DNA TGTGCCAGCAGCGCTTGGACAGGGGGCATTACCTACGAGCAGTACTTC. Amino acids: CASSAWTGGITYEQYF.

The chain combines TRBV28 with TRBJ2-7; D is undetermined. Trimming left V 3 bases short and J 2 bases short, with 8 bases between. The germline V gene encodes CDR1 MDHEN and CDR2 SYDVKM. This CDR3 is 13 amino acids long. CDR3 nucleotide sequence: TGTGCCAGCAGTTTCGCAGTCGCCTACGAGCAGTACTTC. Residues: CASSFAVAYEQYF.

The chain uses TRBV19 and TRBJ1-5; 7 positions agree with TRBD1. The germline V gene encodes CDR1 LNHDA and CDR2 SQIVND (reference sequence). The V gene end was trimmed by 3 bases and the J gene end by 4 bases; junction bases not matched to a gene: 3. The CDR3 is made up of 14 amino acids. CDR3 amino acids: CASSILGQNQPQHF. The CDR3 region has the DNA TGTGCCAGTAGTATCCTGGGACAGAATCAGCCCCAGCATTTT.

The chain couples TRBV15 to TRBJ1-6, with 10 bases fitting TRBD1. V was clipped by 2 bases and J by 10 bases; unmatched bases: 8. CDR1 LNHNV and CDR2 YYDKDF come from the germline V gene (reference sequence). The CDR3 is 16 residues long. In DNA, the CDR3 is TGTGCCACCAGCAGACGGACCGGGACAGGGGAGTCACCCCTCCACTTT. Its translation is CATSRRTGTGESPLHF.

The chain uses TRBV10-3 and TRBJ1-1, with D unresolved. Germline CDR1 ENHRY, CDR2 SYGVKD. Trimming shortened V by 7 bases and J by 10 bases, and 19 bases separated the two germline ends. CDR3 size: 13 residues. The CDR3 protein is CAIKSSSSCGAFF. For the CDR3, the DNA is TGTGCCATCAAGTCGAGCAGTTCCTGCGGAGCTTTCTTT.

CDR3 sequence (DNA): TGTGCCAGCAGCTCGCCGGGACTAGCTTCCGACAAGAACACCGGGGAGCTGTTTTTT. Encoded protein: CASSSPGLASDKNTGELFF. The chain joins TRBV7-8 to TRBJ2-2; 9 nucleotides match TRBD2. Germline values: CDR1 SGHVS, CDR2 FQNEAQ. CDR3 length: 19 residues. Trimming removed 4 bases from V and 1 base from J; junction bases left unmatched: 13.

This clone was seen a handful of times. The chain links TRBV25-1 to TRBJ2-5, with TRBD2 identical over 11 bases. CDR3 length equals 17 residues. The V gene end was trimmed by 4 bases and the J gene end by 5 bases; junction bases not matched to a gene: 12. Per germline, CDR1 MGHDK and CDR2 SYGVNS. The CDR3 coding sequence is TGTGCCAGCAGTGCCAATGAAGGACTAGCGGGTGTGGAGACCCAGTACTTC. It codes for CASSANEGLAGVETQYF.

The chain employs TRBV15 and TRBJ1-1; possible D gene TRBD1, 6 bases. This CDR3 contains 16 residues. Trimming took off 3 bases at V and 3 bases at J, with 17 bases between the two ends. Germline assignment: CDR1 LNHNV and CDR2 YYDKDF (reference sequence). The CDR3 sequence: CATSSGVGGRDTEAFF. CDR3 nucleotides: TGTGCCACCAGCAGTGGCGTAGGGGGTAGGGACACTGAAGCTTTCTTT.

The gene calls are TRBV5-1 and TRBJ1-4, with 9 bases identical to TRBD1. V gave up 4 bases and J gave up 5 bases; unmatched junction bases: 6. CDR3 size: 15 residues. Germline V CDR1 and CDR2: SGHRS, YFSETQ. The CDR3 nucleotides are TGCGCCAGCAGCATCGGGACAGGGCGCAATGAAAAACTGTTTTTT. Protein: CASSIGTGRNEKLFF.

The chain combines TRBV28 with TRBJ2-7; D may be TRBD2 (5 bases). V was shortened by 5 bases and J by 7 bases, with 18 bases between the two germline ends. Germline V gene data show CDR1 as MDHEN and CDR2 as SYDVKM. The CDR3 contains 14 residues. Written as DNA, the CDR3 is TGTGCCAGCAGTCCAGGACTGGTCGTGGGGGAGCAGTACTTC. Translation gives CASSPGLVVGEQYF. Full variable domain (remainder filled in from reference TRBV28 and TRBJ2-7): DVKVTQSSRYLVKRTGEKVFLECVQDMDHENMFWYRQDPGLGLRLIYFSYDVKMKEKGDIPEGYSVSREKKERFSLILESASTNQTSMYLCASSPGLVVGEQYFGPGTRLTVT.

V is TRBV5-1 and J is TRBJ1-1; TRBD1 agrees at 7 bases. V shed 5 bases, J shed 4 bases, and the junction held 17 bases outside the gene matches. CDR3 length equals 17 residues. Germline V gene sequence: CDR1 SGHRS, CDR2 YFSETQ. CDR3 in DNA: TGCGCCAGCAGTTGGCTAGGGGGCGTAGTAGCGGTCACTGAAGCTTTCTTT. It specifies CASSWLGGVVAVTEAFF.

The V gene is TRBV5-1, the J gene TRBJ2-6; TRBD2 is a possible D gene (5 bases). Germline V gene lookup returns CDR1 SGHRS and CDR2 YFSETQ. The CDR3 has 15 amino acids. V was pared by 6 bases and J by 0 bases, with 10 bases between. This chain's CDR3 is CASTRRGSGANVLTF. The DNA for the CDR3 is TGCGCCAGCACCCGCCGGGGCTCTGGGGCCAACGTCCTGACTTTC.

Only one count was recorded for this clone. The CDR3 protein is CAWSRTGVGNTIYF. CDR3 bases: TGTGCCTGGAGTCGGACGGGGGTCGGAAACACCATATATTTT. The rearrangement joins TRBV30 to TRBJ1-3; D might be TRBD1 (5 bases). Trimming pared 2 bases from V and 4 bases from J, leaving 12 bases between. Germline V gene data show CDR1 as GTSNPN and CDR2 as SVGIG (reference sequence). This CDR3 is built from 14 residues. Supplemented by reference TRBV30 and TRBJ1-3, the full variable domain reads SQTIHQWPATLVQPVGSPLSLECTVEGTSNPNLYWYRQAAGRGLQLLFYSVGIGQISSEVPQNLSASRPQDRQFILSSKKLLLSDSGFYLCAWSRTGVGNTIYFGEGSWLTVV.

J is TRBJ1-5 and V is TRBV28, with unresolved D. The germline V gene encodes CDR1 MDHEN and CDR2 SYDVKM. V was clipped by 6 bases and J by 3 bases, with 6 bases between them. The CDR3 has 12 amino acids. CDR3 DNA: TGTGCCAGCAGAAACACCAATCAGCCCCAGCATTTT. It yields the protein CASRNTNQPQHF.

This chain links TRBV7-9 with TRBJ1-1; the match to TRBD1 covers 7 bases. The CDR3 totals 15 residues. Germline values: CDR1 SEHNR, CDR2 FQNEAQ (reference sequence). V shed 5 bases, J shed 8 bases, and the junction held 14 bases outside the gene matches. This CDR3 reads CASSPTGGGTDEAFF. CDR3 in DNA: TGTGCCAGCAGCCCAACCGGAGGTGGGACAGACGAAGCTTTCTTT.

There are a few counts of this clone. The chain joins TRBV10-2 to TRBJ2-5, with D tentatively TRBD2 (5 bases). V lost 0 bases to trimming and J lost 5 bases, with 7 bases between them. Germline V CDR1 and CDR2: WSHSY, SAAADI. The CDR3 runs to 13 residues. CDR3 sequence reads: CASSESEVETQYF. Here the CDR3 DNA reads TGCGCCAGCAGTGAGTCGGAGGTGGAGACCCAGTACTTC.

This chain uses TRBV6-6 with TRBJ1-4, with D tentatively TRBD1 (5 bases). There are 14 residues in the CDR3. CDR1 is MNHNY, CDR2 SVGAGI, per germline (reference sequence). The germline V and J ends were trimmed by 0 bases and 3 bases, with 5 bases remaining between them. The CDR3 spells CASSYSTANEKLFF. CDR3 sequence (DNA): TGTGCCAGCAGTTACTCGACAGCTAATGAAAAACTGTTTTTT.